The 26 T cell receptor beta chains reported below all come from one sample, sequenced in a study of identical twins listed by TCRdb under 2016. Preparation of the library involved 5' RACE. The reads were generated on an Illumina HiSeq 2000. The public sequencing data were trimmed at Q25 with fastp and processed into clonotypes with MiXCR by TCRdb, which kept only in-frame beta chains. Identical CDR3 protein sequences are pooled into one entry, listed with their most common genes and DNA. This sample has a few hundred thousand distinct CDR3 sequences in its table, and around 15% of those were observed once. The ten largest clones represent approximately 1% of the sample. These data were likewise used in another study, on yellow fever vaccine responses in identical twins.

Sample: CD4+ T cells sorted from blood. All receptors come from a woman aged 18-29 years in good health.

This clonotype was counted only a few times. The J gene is TRBJ2-5, the V gene TRBV2; possibly TRBD1 for D (6 bases). Between the trimmed V and J ends, which lost 4 bases and 2 bases, there was a span of 17 bases. Germline loops: CDR1 SNHLY, CDR2 FYNNEI. The CDR3 length is 16 residues. The CDR3 DNA follows: TGTGCCAGCAGTGGGGGACACCGCGGGTCACAAGAGACCCAGTACTTC. Its protein is CASSGGHRGSQETQYF. The complete variable domain, with remaining parts taken from reference TRBV2 and TRBJ2-5, reads EPEVTQTPSHQVTQMGQEVILRCVPISNHLYFYWYRQILGQKVEFLVSFYNNEISEKSEIFDDQFSVERPDGSNFTLKIRSTKLEDSAMYFCASSGGHRGSQETQYFGPGTRLLVL.

The gene calls are TRBV7-8 and TRBJ2-3; 8 bases agree with TRBD1. Germline trimming cut 4 bases from V and 5 bases from J; bases unmatched to any gene: 5. Germline CDR1 SGHVS, CDR2 FQNEAQ. The CDR3 totals 14 residues. The CDR3 reads CASSSGQGLDTQYF. The CDR3 DNA reads TGTGCCAGCAGCTCCGGACAGGGCTTAGATACGCAGTATTTT.

This clonotype has a handful of counts. The gene calls are TRBV6-5 and TRBJ2-7; maybe TRBD2 (5 bases). This CDR3 has 12 residues. The germline gives CDR1 MNHEY, CDR2 SVGAGI. Trimming cost V 9 bases and J 2 bases, with 11 bases left between them. The CDR3 spells CASQDFTYEQYF. For the CDR3, the DNA is TGTGCCAGTCAGGACTTTACCTACGAGCAGTACTTC.

This clonotype was counted between two and nine times. J is TRBJ2-7 and V is TRBV10-2, with D possibly matching TRBD2 (5 bases). Per germline, CDR1 WSHSY and CDR2 SAAADI. The length of the CDR3 is 12 residues. Trimming stripped 5 bases from V and 5 bases from J, with 10 bases between. CDR3 in amino acids: CASSKLENEQYF. CDR3 DNA: TGCGCCAGCAGTAAACTAGAAAACGAGCAGTACTTC.

A note on this clonotype: At one end, the junction sequence differs from germline, possibly due to a read error. The chain joins TRBV7-9 to TRBJ2-1; TRBD2 agrees at 12 bases. The CDR3 totals 15 residues. Germline-derived CDR1 and CDR2 are SEHNR and FQNEAQ (reference sequence). The CDR3 here is CASSLAGGRHNEQFF. CDR3 coding DNA: TGTGCCAGCAGCCTAGCGGGAGGGCGCCACAATGAGCAGTTCTTC.

The V and J genes are TRBV20-1 and TRBJ1-4, with 7 bases that match TRBD1. V was pared by 1 base and J by 6 bases, with 5 bases of the junction left unmatched. The V gene's germline CDR1 is DFQATT and CDR2 SNEGSKA (reference sequence). The CDR3 runs 14 residues. The CDR3 reads CSARAGTEDEKLFF. The CDR3 region has the DNA TGCAGTGCTAGAGCCGGGACAGAAGATGAAAAACTGTTTTTT.

The chain has TRBV4-1 and TRBJ2-3; 11 nucleotides match TRBD1. CDR3 length: 15 residues. Germline loops: CDR1 MGHRA, CDR2 YSYEKL. The V and J ends lost 2 bases and 6 bases, in that order; junction bases with no gene match: 4. The CDR3 loop reads CASSQPRDRGDTQYF. The DNA of the CDR3 is TGCGCCAGCAGCCAACCTCGGGACAGGGGGGATACGCAGTATTTT.

Many counts were recorded for this clonotype. This CDR3 is missing its conserved last phenylalanine or tryptophan, likely due to a read error. Because the CDR3's place on the DNA is in doubt, the DNA is left out and the CDR3 is given as listed by TCRdb. The chain employs TRBV7-2 and TRBJ2-5; TRBD1 is taken as the D call from the table, unchecked against the DNA. The germline CDR1 and CDR2 sequences are SGHTA and FQGNSA. The CDR3 is made up of 12 amino acids, end residues included. Here the CDR3 reads CASSFGLGTPLL.

This clonotype was found a few times. The V call is TRBV11-2, the J call TRBJ1-2; TRBD1 is a possible D gene (5 bases). With 6 bases removed from V and 2 bases from J, the gap between germline ends came to 10 bases. Germline CDR1 is SGHAT and CDR2 is FQNNGV. CDR3 length: 13 residues. The DNA for the CDR3 is TGTGCCAGCAGACTGGGGCCAAACTATGGCTACACCTTC. Protein: CASRLGPNYGYTF.

This rearrangement joins TRBV5-1 to TRBJ2-5; tentative D call: TRBD2 (5 bases). This CDR3 has 11 amino acids. V lost 3 bases to trimming and J lost 7 bases, with 7 bases between them. Germline loops: CDR1 SGHRS, CDR2 YFSETQ. This CDR3 is CASSSRGTQYF. The CDR3 region has the DNA TGCGCCAGCAGCTCCCGGGGGACCCAGTACTTC.

The table lists this clonotype with a few counts. The gene calls are TRBV10-1 and TRBJ2-1, with D possibly matching TRBD2 (7 bases). The CDR3 sequence is 15 residues long. The germline V and J ends were trimmed by 2 bases and 6 bases, with 14 bases remaining between them. Per germline, CDR1 WNHNN and CDR2 SYGVQD (reference sequence). In DNA form, the CDR3 reads TGCGCCAGCAGTGAGGGGGGGGCCCCCCCCAATGAGCAGTTCTTC. Protein product: CASSEGGAPPNEQFF.

The chain uses TRBV20-1 and TRBJ2-3; weak D call: TRBD1 (5 bases). This CDR3 contains 15 residues. Per the germline V gene, CDR1 is DFQATT and CDR2 is SNEGSKA (reference sequence). The V end lost 6 bases, the J end lost 6 bases, and 22 bases lay between the germline ends. In DNA, the CDR3 is TGCAGTGCCGAGACTGGGGCAGGTACATGGGATACGCAGTATTTT. As protein: CSAETGAGTWDTQYF.

A remark on this clonotype: At one of its ends the junction is not consistent with the germline gene, which may arise from a read error. The chain couples TRBV6-5 to TRBJ2-2; D possibly corresponds to TRBD2 (7 bases). This CDR3 region has 15 residues. The germline V gene encodes CDR1 MNHEY and CDR2 SVGAGI. In DNA, the CDR3 is TGTGCCAGCAGTTACGTGAGGGGGGGGACCGGGAAGCTGTTTTTT. Protein: CASSYVRGGTGKLFF.

CDR3 loop: CASGQWGAGYEQYF. CDR3 bases: TGCGCCAGCGGCCAGTGGGGGGCTGGTTACGAGCAGTACTTC. The gene calls are TRBV5-1 and TRBJ2-7, with D possibly called TRBD1 or TRBD2 (6 bases each). CDR3 size: 14 residues. V was trimmed by 7 bases and J by 4 bases, leaving 18 bases between them. The germline gives CDR1 SGHRS, CDR2 YFSETQ.

This clonotype was recorded a few times. The CDR3 nucleotides read TGTGCCAGCAGTTTCCGAGCAGGAGACGGGCCCCGCGGGACCCAGTACTTC. As protein: CASSFRAGDGPRGTQYF. The rearrangement uses TRBV12-3 or TRBV12-4 and TRBJ2-5, with unresolved D. This CDR3 comprises 17 residues. Deletions cut 3 bases from V and 7 bases from J, with 24 bases between.

The sample holds a few counts of this clonotype. The chain has TRBV3-1 and TRBJ2-5; perhaps TRBD1 as D (5 bases). Germline values: CDR1 LGHDT, CDR2 YNNKEL (reference sequence). This CDR3 has 14 amino acids. Trimming stripped 0 bases from V and 5 bases from J, with 10 bases between. The CDR3 here is CASSQDWGSETQYF. CDR3 sequence (DNA): TGTGCCAGCAGCCAAGATTGGGGCTCGGAGACCCAGTACTTC.

The chain combines TRBV5-1 with TRBJ2-6; unclear D gene. Per the germline V gene, CDR1 is SGHRS and CDR2 is YFSETQ. The CDR3 has 17 amino acids. V shed 3 bases and J shed 0 bases, with 13 bases lying between them. The CDR3 reads CASSSRLELSGANVLTF. CDR3 nucleotide sequence: TGCGCCAGCAGCTCCCGGTTGGAGCTCTCTGGGGCCAACGTCCTGACTTTC.

The chain links TRBV5-1 to TRBJ2-1; 7 bases line up with TRBD2. The trim removed 4 bases at V and 13 bases at J, leaving 8 bases unmatched. Germline values: CDR1 SGHRS, CDR2 YFSETQ. This CDR3 spans 12 amino acids. This CDR3 is CASSTRGDRQFF. CDR3 nucleotide sequence: TGCGCCAGCAGCACCCGGGGGGACCGACAGTTCTTC.

This clonotype occurred a few times. The gene calls are TRBV7-2 and TRBJ2-7, with D possibly matching TRBD2 (6 bases). Per the germline V gene, CDR1 is SGHTA and CDR2 is FQGNSA. This CDR3 is built from 17 residues. Trimming took off 1 base at V and 4 bases at J, with 20 bases between the two ends. This CDR3 reads CASSLVWGGRQPYEQYF. CDR3 bases: TGTGCCAGCAGCTTAGTATGGGGAGGAAGACAGCCTTACGAGCAGTACTTC.

The CDR3 loop is CASSTFRGGSTDTQYF. DNA for the CDR3: TGTGCCAGCAGTACGTTCAGGGGGGGGAGCACAGATACGCAGTATTTT. This sequence joins TRBV28 and TRBJ2-3, with D perhaps assigned TRBD1 or TRBD2 (7 bases each). The CDR3 extends over 16 amino acids. The ends were cut back, 5 bases at V and 0 bases at J, with 15 bases in the middle. Per germline, CDR1 MDHEN and CDR2 SYDVKM.

The genes are TRBV6-4 and TRBJ2-2; 12 positions match TRBD2. The CDR3 is 15 amino acids. V dropped 4 bases and J dropped 6; count of bases not matched to a gene: 3. The germline gives CDR1 MRHNA, CDR2 SNTAGT. The CDR3 reads CASSALAGGSGELFF. The CDR3 DNA is TGTGCCAGCAGTGCACTAGCGGGAGGATCCGGGGAGCTGTTTTTT.

This clonotype was recorded a few times. The genes are TRBV11-2 and TRBJ2-6; 10 positions agree with TRBD1. J was trimmed by 3 bases and V by 5 bases; bases with no gene match: 10. The CDR3 contains 18 residues. From germline, CDR1 is SGHAT and CDR2 FQNNGV. CDR3 loop: CASSQGIGTGDGANVLTF. In DNA, the CDR3 is TGTGCCAGCAGCCAAGGCATCGGGACAGGGGATGGGGCCAACGTCCTGACTTTC.

V gene TRBV12-3 or TRBV12-4 combines with J gene TRBJ2-7; maybe TRBD1 (6 bases). The length of the CDR3 is 14 residues. Trimming shortened V by 7 bases and J by 0 bases, and 13 bases separated the two germline ends. DNA of the CDR3: TGTGCCAGCATTGCAGGGGTTAGCTCCTACGAGCAGTACTTC. Its translation is CASIAGVSSYEQYF.

This chain connects TRBV4-1 to TRBJ2-1, with TRBD1 identical over 12 bases. The CDR3 sequence is 14 residues long. After removal of 5 bases from V and 9 bases from J, the junction contained 5 bases not matched to a gene. CDR1 and CDR2 from the germline V gene are MGHRA and YSYEKL. The CDR3, as DNA: TGCGCCAGCAGCTACGGGACAGGGGGCTCTGAGCAGTTCTTC. Amino acids: CASSYGTGGSEQFF.

The V call is TRBV7-8, the J call TRBJ1-5, with D uncertain. V was trimmed by 4 bases and J by 1 base, leaving 11 bases between them. Looked up from germline, CDR1 is SGHVS and CDR2 is FQNEAQ. The CDR3 spans 15 residues. The CDR3 is CASSYGRSSNQPQHF. The CDR3 nucleotides are TGTGCCAGCAGCTACGGACGGTCGAGCAATCAGCCCCAGCATTTT.

A few counts support this clonotype. The chain couples TRBV11-2 to TRBJ2-1; 12 positions agree with TRBD1. From germline, CDR1 is SGHAT and CDR2 FQNNGV. The CDR3 totals 17 residues. Trimming took 4 bases from V and 7 from J; bases not matched to a gene: 11. The CDR3 DNA follows: TGTGCCAGCAGCTCACTATGGGACAGGGGGCTAGTTAATGAGCAGTTCTTC. Amino acids: CASSSLWDRGLVNEQFF.